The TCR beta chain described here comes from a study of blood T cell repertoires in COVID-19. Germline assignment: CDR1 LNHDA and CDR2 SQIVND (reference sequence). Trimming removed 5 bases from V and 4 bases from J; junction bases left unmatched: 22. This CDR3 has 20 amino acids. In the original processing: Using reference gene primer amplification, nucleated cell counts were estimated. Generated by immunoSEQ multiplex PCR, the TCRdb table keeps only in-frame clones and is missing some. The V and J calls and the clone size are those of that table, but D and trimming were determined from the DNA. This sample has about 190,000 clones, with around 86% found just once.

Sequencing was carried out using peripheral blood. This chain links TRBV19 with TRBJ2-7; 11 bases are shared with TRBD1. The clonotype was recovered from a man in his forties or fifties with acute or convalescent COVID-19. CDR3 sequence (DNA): TGTGCCAGTAGTGCAAAGATCCGGGACAGGGGGGAGAGTCCCGCTTACGAGCAGTACTTC. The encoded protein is CASSAKIRDRGESPAYEQYF.